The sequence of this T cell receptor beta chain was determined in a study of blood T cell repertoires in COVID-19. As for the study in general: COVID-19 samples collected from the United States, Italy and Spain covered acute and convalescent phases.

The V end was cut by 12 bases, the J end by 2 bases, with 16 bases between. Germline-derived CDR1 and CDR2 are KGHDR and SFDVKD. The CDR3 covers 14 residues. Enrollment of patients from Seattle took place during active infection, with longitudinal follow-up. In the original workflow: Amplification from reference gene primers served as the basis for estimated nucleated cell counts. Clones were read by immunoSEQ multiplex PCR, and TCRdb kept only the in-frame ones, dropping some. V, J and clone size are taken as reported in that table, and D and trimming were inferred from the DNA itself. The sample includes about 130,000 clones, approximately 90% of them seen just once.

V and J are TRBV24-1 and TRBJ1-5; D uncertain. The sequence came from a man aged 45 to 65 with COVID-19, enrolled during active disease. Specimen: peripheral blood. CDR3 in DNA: TGTGCCGCCTTCTCGCAGTACGGCAATCAGCCCCAGCATTTT. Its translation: CAAFSQYGNQPQHF.